A selection of T cell receptor beta chains follows, all from one sample in a study of identifying expanded T cells in peripheral blood. Assay used: immunoSEQ multiplex PCR; TCRdb lists only in-frame clones, some missing. Here the sample spans 75,000 to 95,000 clones, 89% being singletons. The source material was blood. Receptors were obtained from a person between 18 and 70 years old in good health. The CDR3 runs from the conserved cysteine through the conserved F or W. D genes are given only for firm matches. The size entry is marked missing in some rows and otherwise reads once, few, many or a size class.

clone_size: .
j_call: TRBJ1-1
v_call: TRBV11-2
d_call: .
cdr3_aa: CASSPGGNTEAFF
cdr3_nt: TGTGCCAGCAGCCCCGGCGGGAACACTGAAGCTTTCTTT

clone_size: .
j_call: TRBJ2-3
v_call: TRBV10-3
d_call: .
cdr3_aa: CAISEGGSDTQYF
cdr3_nt: TGTGCCATCAGTGAAGGGGGATCAGATACGCAGTATTTT

clone_size: .
j_call: TRBJ2-7
v_call: TRBV18
d_call: TRBD1
cdr3_aa: CASSPGDRSSYEQYF
cdr3_nt: TGTGCCAGCTCACCCGGGGACAGGAGCTCCTACGAGCAGTACTTC

clone_size: few
j_call: TRBJ1-3
v_call: TRBV30
d_call: .
cdr3_aa: CASWRGSGNTIYF
cdr3_nt: TGTGCCAGTTGGAGGGGATCAGGAAACACCATATATTTT

clone_size: .
j_call: TRBJ1-3
v_call: TRBV6-5
d_call: TRBD1
cdr3_aa: CASGRDRDSGNTIYF
cdr3_nt: TGTGCCAGCGGTCGCGACAGGGACTCTGGAAACACCATATATTTT

clone_size: .
j_call: TRBJ2-1
v_call: TRBV4-3
d_call: TRBD2
cdr3_aa: CASSQALSSGRVNEQFF
cdr3_nt: TGCGCCAGCAGCCAAGCCCTATCTAGCGGGAGGGTAAATGAGCAGTTCTTC

clone_size: .
j_call: TRBJ1-6
v_call: TRBV6-6
d_call: .
cdr3_aa: CASSYGSQRPLHF
cdr3_nt: TGTGCCAGCAGTTACGGCAGCCAGAGACCCCTCCACTTT

clone_size: .
j_call: TRBJ2-7
v_call: TRBV19
d_call: TRBD1
cdr3_aa: CASARQGLTYEQYF
cdr3_nt: TGTGCCAGTGCGAGACAGGGGTTAACCTACGAGCAGTACTTC

clone_size: .
j_call: TRBJ2-7
v_call: TRBV5-1
d_call: TRBD1
cdr3_aa: CASSPRPGTVYEQYF
cdr3_nt: TGCGCCAGCAGCCCCCGTCCCGGGACAGTCTACGAGCAGTACTTC

clone_size: .
j_call: TRBJ2-7
v_call: TRBV5-4
d_call: .
cdr3_aa: CASSQGTGEQYF
cdr3_nt: TGTGCCAGCAGCCAGGGGACCGGCGAGCAGTACTTC

clone_size: once
j_call: TRBJ2-2
v_call: TRBV5-1
d_call: .
cdr3_aa: CASSPKAETGELFF
cdr3_nt: TGCGCCAGCAGCCCAAAAGCGGAGACCGGGGAGCTGTTTTTT

clone_size: .
j_call: TRBJ1-4
v_call: TRBV28
d_call: TRBD1
cdr3_aa: CASTEDRKDEKLFF
cdr3_nt: TGTGCCAGCACCGAGGACAGGAAAGATGAAAAACTGTTTTTT

clone_size: .
j_call: TRBJ2-2
v_call: TRBV13
d_call: .
cdr3_aa: CASSLKSGGYTGELFF
cdr3_nt: TGTGCCAGCAGCTTAAAGTCAGGGGGGTACACCGGGGAGCTGTTTTTT

clone_size: .
j_call: TRBJ1-3
v_call: TRBV7-2
d_call: .
cdr3_aa: CASSLPGGGNTTYF
cdr3_nt: TGTGCCAGCAGCTTACCCGGGGGAGGAAACACCACATATTTT

clone_size: .
j_call: TRBJ1-5
v_call: TRBV19
d_call: .
cdr3_aa: CASSISGNSNQPQHF
cdr3_nt: TGTGCCAGTAGTATATCGGGGAATAGCAATCAGCCCCAGCATTTT

clone_size: .
j_call: TRBJ2-7
v_call: TRBV10-2
d_call: TRBD2
cdr3_aa: CASSDWTSDLSYEQYF
cdr3_nt: TGCGCCAGCAGTGATTGGACTAGCGACCTCTCCTACGAGCAGTACTTC

clone_size: .
j_call: TRBJ2-5
v_call: TRBV6-4
d_call: TRBD1
cdr3_aa: CASSEPGQGRGQETQYF
cdr3_nt: TGTGCCAGCAGTGAACCGGGACAGGGTCGGGGGCAAGAGACCCAGTACTTC

clone_size: .
j_call: TRBJ2-2
v_call: TRBV5-5
d_call: .
cdr3_aa: CASSFLSGSNTGELFF
cdr3_nt: TGTGCCAGCAGCTTCTTATCCGGGTCGAACACCGGGGAGCTGTTTTTT

clone_size: .
j_call: TRBJ2-3
v_call: TRBV19
d_call: TRBD2
cdr3_aa: CASSKTVAGATDTQYF
cdr3_nt: TGTGCCAGTAGTAAGACGGTGGCGGGAGCCACAGATACGCAGTATTTT

clone_size: .
j_call: TRBJ1-3
v_call: TRBV18
d_call: .
cdr3_aa: CASSPLPVPGTVSGNTIYF
cdr3_nt: TGTGCCAGCTCACCACTTCCCGTCCCCGGGACCGTCTCTGGAAACACCATATATTTT

clone_size: .
j_call: TRBJ2-7
v_call: TRBV2
d_call: .
cdr3_aa: CASSKTPGTNNYEQYF
cdr3_nt: TGTGCCAGCAGCAAGACCCCCGGGACAAATAACTACGAGCAGTACTTC

clone_size: .
j_call: TRBJ2-3
v_call: TRBV4-3
d_call: TRBD2
cdr3_aa: CASSKGTSGRDTQYF
cdr3_nt: TGCGCCAGCAGCAAAGGGACTAGCGGGCGGGATACGCAGTATTTT

clone_size: .
j_call: TRBJ2-1
v_call: TRBV7-2
d_call: TRBD2
cdr3_aa: CASSLLWVSGGKQFF
cdr3_nt: TGTGCCAGCAGCCTACTTTGGGTTAGCGGGGGAAAGCAGTTCTTC

clone_size: once
j_call: TRBJ2-5
v_call: TRBV28
d_call: TRBD1
cdr3_aa: CASTRQGFQETQYF
cdr3_nt: TGTGCCAGCACCAGACAGGGGTTCCAAGAGACCCAGTACTTC

clone_size: .
j_call: TRBJ2-1
v_call: TRBV6-6
d_call: .
cdr3_aa: CASSYADRSNEQFF
cdr3_nt: TGTGCCAGCAGTTACGCAGACAGATCCAATGAGCAGTTCTTC